These T cell receptor beta chains were read from a single sample in a study of blood T cell repertoires in COVID-19. Sequenced by immunoSEQ multiplex PCR; TCRdb stores in-frame clones only, minus some. The sample includes around 470,000 clones, less than 95% of them seen just once. Sample: PBMCs or T cells enriched from blood (not recorded which). Receptor source: a man aged 18-30 years who had recovered from COVID-19. Each CDR3 is given with its conserved first and last residue. Each record gives: clone size, J gene, V gene, D gene, CDR3 DNA, CDR3 protein. A D gene is named only where the DNA matches it firmly. Size is stated for part of the rows, as once, few or many counts, or as a class when the clone is expanded.

size: once
J: TRBJ1-2
V: TRBV3-1/TRBV3-2
D: NA
DNA: TGTGCCAGCAGCCAAGGTCAGGGAGGTGGCTACACCTTC
CDR3: CASSQGQGGGYTF

size: NA
J: TRBJ2-5
V: TRBV3-1/TRBV3-2
D: NA
DNA: TGTGCCAGCAGCCGACTCCTGAGGGAGACCCAGTACTTC
CDR3: CASSRLLRETQYF

size: NA
J: TRBJ1-2
V: TRBV28
D: TRBD1
DNA: TGTGCCAGCAGTCTCCCGGGACAGGAGGGATATGGCTACACCTTC
CDR3: CASSLPGQEGYGYTF

size: NA
J: TRBJ1-4
V: TRBV5-8
D: TRBD1
DNA: TGTGCCAGCAGCTTCAGGGGGTTTGAAAAACTGTTTTTT
CDR3: CASSFRGFEKLFF

size: NA
J: TRBJ1-5
V: TRBV30
D: NA
DNA: TGTGCCTGGAGTTCGCAGGCTAAGGCCCAGCATTTT
CDR3: CAWSSQAKAQHF

size: NA
J: TRBJ2-1
V: TRBV18
D: TRBD2
DNA: TGTGCCAGCTCACTCACTAGCGGGAGTCTCAATGAGCAGTTCTTC
CDR3: CASSLTSGSLNEQFF

size: NA
J: TRBJ1-5
V: TRBV30
D: TRBD1
DNA: TGTGCCTGGAGTCCGACGACAGGGACAGGGGGAAATCAGCCCCAGCATTTT
CDR3: CAWSPTTGTGGNQPQHF

size: NA
J: TRBJ2-5
V: TRBV30
D: NA
DNA: TGTGCCTGGAGTCGGGATAGGTGGGAGACCCAGTACTTC
CDR3: CAWSRDRWETQYF

size: NA
J: TRBJ1-1
V: TRBV6-5
D: NA
DNA: TGTGCCAGCAGTCTCAGGGGTTACACTGAAGCTTTCTTT
CDR3: CASSLRGYTEAFF

size: NA
J: TRBJ1-5
V: TRBV28
D: TRBD1
DNA: TGTGCCAGCGGGACAGGGGGCGGTTTTCATCAGCCCCAGCATTTT
CDR3: CASGTGGGFHQPQHF

size: NA
J: TRBJ2-5
V: TRBV2
D: TRBD2
DNA: TGTGCCAGCAGGGCTGGGACTAGATCTATAGGGGAGACCCAGTACTTC
CDR3: CASRAGTRSIGETQYF

size: few
J: TRBJ1-2
V: TRBV6-5
D: NA
DNA: TGTGCCAGCAGCCCGACAGGATCTGGCTACACCTTC
CDR3: CASSPTGSGYTF

size: NA
J: TRBJ2-1
V: TRBV7-9
D: NA
DNA: TGTGCCAGCAGCCCGGGGACCAGGGGTGTTGAGCAGTTCTTC
CDR3: CASSPGTRGVEQFF

size: NA
J: TRBJ1-5
V: TRBV2
D: TRBD1
DNA: TGTGCCAGCAGATCAGGGGGCGCGGGCAATCAGCCCCAGCATTTT
CDR3: CASRSGGAGNQPQHF

size: NA
J: TRBJ1-5
V: TRBV7-9
D: NA
DNA: TGTGCCAGCAGCCTTGGCACCAGGGATCAGCCCCAGCATTTT
CDR3: CASSLGTRDQPQHF

size: NA
J: TRBJ1-5
V: TRBV6-6
D: TRBD1
DNA: TGTGCCAGCAGTCAACAGGGGGCGCTTAGCCAGCCCCAGCATTTT
CDR3: CASSQQGALSQPQHF

size: NA
J: TRBJ1-1
V: TRBV25-1
D: NA
DNA: TGTGCCAGCAGTGACTTTACTTCCGAAGCTTTCTTT
CDR3: CASSDFTSEAFF

size: NA
J: TRBJ2-7
V: TRBV27
D: NA
DNA: TGTGCCAGCAGTTTAATCCGGGGAGGTAGAGACGAGCAGTACTTC
CDR3: CASSLIRGGRDEQYF

size: NA
J: TRBJ1-4
V: TRBV30
D: NA
DNA: TGTGCCTGGAGCGGTTCGGCTAATGAAAAACTGTTTTTT
CDR3: CAWSGSANEKLFF

size: NA
J: TRBJ2-1
V: TRBV30
D: TRBD2
DNA: TGTGCCTGGGGGGGACTATTCGGAAATGAGCAGTTCTTC
CDR3: CAWGGLFGNEQFF

size: NA
J: TRBJ1-2
V: TRBV2
D: NA
DNA: TGTGCCAGCAGTGGACAGGCCTATGGCTACACCTTC
CDR3: CASSGQAYGYTF

size: NA
J: TRBJ2-1
V: TRBV10-3
D: NA
DNA: TGTGCCATCAGTGACAGCTCCTACAATGAGCAGTTCTTC
CDR3: CAISDSSYNEQFF

size: NA
J: TRBJ1-2
V: TRBV9
D: TRBD1
DNA: TGTGCCAGCAGCGTAACGGACAGGGGAGAGGGCTACACCTTC
CDR3: CASSVTDRGEGYTF

size: NA
J: TRBJ1-1
V: TRBV5-4
D: NA
DNA: TGTGCCAGCAGCCGACGACAGGTAAACACTGAAGCTTTCTTT
CDR3: CASSRRQVNTEAFF

size: NA
J: TRBJ1-1
V: TRBV7-8
D: NA
DNA: TGTGCCAGCAGCCCTCCGTTAGTTGTAGCTTTCTTT
CDR3: CASSPPLVVAFF

size: NA
J: TRBJ1-3
V: TRBV12-5
D: TRBD1
DNA: TGTGCTAGTGGTTGGGACCTGGGGACAGGGGGAAACACCATATATTTT
CDR3: CASGWDLGTGGNTIYF

size: NA
J: TRBJ2-2
V: TRBV19
D: NA
DNA: TGTGCCAGTAGTACCGCGACAGGGAACACCGGGGAGCTGTTTTTT
CDR3: CASSTATGNTGELFF

size: NA
J: TRBJ1-3
V: TRBV30
D: NA
DNA: TGTGCCTGGAGTCGGTTCTCTGGAAACACCATATATTTT
CDR3: CAWSRFSGNTIYF

size: NA
J: TRBJ1-2
V: TRBV5-8
D: NA
DNA: TGTGCCAGCAGCTTGGCCGCGTGGACTCAGGGCTACACCTTC
CDR3: CASSLAAWTQGYTF

size: NA
J: TRBJ2-3
V: TRBV3-1/TRBV3-2
D: NA
DNA: TGTGCCAGCAGCCAAGATCCCCTATCGCAGTATTTT
CDR3: CASSQDPLSQYF

size: NA
J: TRBJ1-5
V: TRBV9
D: NA
DNA: TGTGCCAGCCCCCGAAGCGGGGGCGCGGACCAGCCCCAGCATTTT
CDR3: CASPRSGGADQPQHF

size: NA
J: TRBJ1-4
V: TRBV5-4
D: NA
DNA: TGTGCCAGCAGCAAAAACCCTGACAGGAATGAAAAACTGTTTTTT
CDR3: CASSKNPDRNEKLFF

size: NA
J: TRBJ2-5
V: TRBV4-1
D: TRBD2
DNA: TGCGCCAGCAGCCCAGAGCCGGGACTAGCGAGGGAGACCCAGTACTTC
CDR3: CASSPEPGLARETQYF

size: NA
J: TRBJ2-1
V: TRBV11-2
D: TRBD2
DNA: TGTGCCAGCAGCATCAGCTCCGGGACTAGAGTCTACAATGAGCAGTTCTTC
CDR3: CASSISSGTRVYNEQFF

size: NA
J: TRBJ2-6
V: TRBV19
D: NA
DNA: TGTGCCAGTAGTAGACAGGTCTTTCTCTCTGGGGCCAACGTCCTGACTTTC
CDR3: CASSRQVFLSGANVLTF

size: once
J: TRBJ1-2
V: TRBV5-6
D: NA
DNA: TGTGCCAGCAGCCCAGGGCCTGGGCAGGGCCTCGGCTACACCTTC
CDR3: CASSPGPGQGLGYTF

size: once
J: TRBJ1-2
V: TRBV7-9
D: TRBD1
DNA: TGTGCCAGCAGCTCCGGACAGGGAACCTATGGCTACACCTTC
CDR3: CASSSGQGTYGYTF

size: NA
J: TRBJ2-7
V: TRBV7-2
D: NA
DNA: TGTGCCAGCAGCTCCCAAGTGGGAGGCTCCTACGAGCAGTACTTC
CDR3: CASSSQVGGSYEQYF

size: NA
J: TRBJ2-5
V: TRBV7-9
D: NA
DNA: TGTGCCAGCAGCCATCGTTCAGCGATTCAAGAGACCCAGTACTTC
CDR3: CASSHRSAIQETQYF

size: few
J: TRBJ2-7
V: TRBV18
D: NA
DNA: TGTGCCAGCTCACCACCGGGGACAAACTCCTACGAGCAGTACTTC
CDR3: CASSPPGTNSYEQYF

size: NA
J: TRBJ2-3
V: TRBV6-2/TRBV6-3
D: TRBD2
DNA: TGTGCCAGCAGTTATCGGGACTACCGAGATACGCAGTATTTT
CDR3: CASSYRDYRDTQYF

size: NA
J: TRBJ2-5
V: TRBV19
D: TRBD2
DNA: TGTGCCAGTAGTATTATTGCGGGGGGCCGGGAGACCCAGTACTTC
CDR3: CASSIIAGGRETQYF

size: NA
J: TRBJ1-2
V: TRBV5-1
D: NA
DNA: TGCGCCAGCAGCTTGGTAGCGGCAGCGGGAGGTGGCTACACCTTC
CDR3: CASSLVAAAGGGYTF

size: NA
J: TRBJ2-7
V: TRBV11-1
D: NA
DNA: TGTGCCAGCAGCCCCGGGACATTGGGTAGCGAGCAGTACTTC
CDR3: CASSPGTLGSEQYF

size: NA
J: TRBJ1-2
V: TRBV21-1
D: NA
DNA: TGTGCCAGCAGCAAGCAGGGTGGAAACTATGGCTACACCTTC
CDR3: CASSKQGGNYGYTF

size: once
J: TRBJ2-3
V: TRBV5-4
D: TRBD1
DNA: TGTGCCAGCAGCTACTACAGGGGGAAGACAGATACGCAGTATTTT
CDR3: CASSYYRGKTDTQYF

size: NA
J: TRBJ1-2
V: TRBV10-3
D: NA
DNA: TGTGCCATCAGTGACCGAGCCGCTAACTATGGCTACACCTTC
CDR3: CAISDRAANYGYTF

size: once
J: TRBJ1-1
V: TRBV29-1
D: NA
DNA: TGCAGCGTTGACCAGGGAGGGGCTGAAGCTTTCTTT
CDR3: CSVDQGGAEAFF

size: NA
J: TRBJ2-7
V: TRBV30
D: TRBD2
DNA: TGTGCCTGGAGTTTTCGACGGGGGGCCTACGAGCAGTACTTC
CDR3: CAWSFRRGAYEQYF